The 19 T cell receptor beta chains below all came from one sample that was sequenced in a study of breast tumors, draining lymph nodes, adjacent tissues. TCRdb reprocessed the multiplex PCR reads with MiXCR, giving one entry per CDR3 protein. The table has roughly 17,000 distinct CDR3 sequences, roughly 43% seen once. The sample consisted of breast tumor tissue. The origin of the receptors is a female donor with breast cancer. Some clones in this sample may be carry-over from other donors' samples.

The V and J genes are TRBV7-4 and TRBJ2-1, with 10 bases aligning to TRBD2. The CDR3 spans 17 residues. Trimming at V came to 2 bases and at J to 7 bases, leaving 11 bases not matched to a gene. CDR1 is SGHVT, CDR2 SQSDAQ, per germline. CDR3 protein: CASSLSSLAGVLNEQFF. The CDR3 DNA is TGTGCCAGCAGCTTATCATCTCTAGCGGGAGTTCTAAATGAGCAGTTCTTC.

This clonotype was recorded many times. This chain uses TRBV7-9 with TRBJ2-1; 7 nucleotides align to TRBD2. The trim removed 5 bases at V and 0 bases at J, leaving 4 bases unmatched. In germline, CDR1 is SEHNR, CDR2 FQNEAQ (reference sequence). The CDR3 extends over 15 amino acids. CDR3 sequence: CASSLSGFSYNEQFF. CDR3 nucleotide sequence: TGTGCCAGCAGCCTTAGCGGGTTCTCCTACAATGAGCAGTTCTTC.

This clonotype was detected many times. The J gene is TRBJ2-7, the V gene TRBV5-6; no clear D gene. The CDR3 spans 11 residues. Germline V gives CDR1 SGHDT, CDR2 YYEEEE. V lost 0 bases and J 4 bases, leaving 2 bases between the germline ends. CDR3 coding DNA: TGTGCCAGCAGCTTGGCTTACGAGCAGTACTTC. Amino acid sequence: CASSLAYEQYF.

This clonotype occurred many times. The chain couples TRBV7-3 to TRBJ2-3, with 7 bases lining up with TRBD2. V dropped 4 bases and J dropped 0; count of bases not matched to a gene: 4. The germline V gene has CDR1 SGHTA and CDR2 FQGTGA. This CDR3 spans 15 amino acids. CDR3 coding DNA: TGTGCCAGCAGCTCTAGCGGAACTAGCACAGATACGCAGTATTTT. Its translation is CASSSSGTSTDTQYF.

This clonotype is termed medium-sized (0.01 to 0.1%). The chain has TRBV20-1 and TRBJ2-7; D is unresolved. The CDR3 is made up of 12 amino acids. Trimming took off 1 base at V and 5 bases at J, with 9 bases between the two ends. Germline CDR1 and CDR2: DFQATT and SNEGSKA (reference sequence). Here the CDR3 DNA reads TGCAGTGCTAGAGGCCTCCCGGACGAGCAGTACTTC. Its protein product is CSARGLPDEQYF.

This chain's CDR3 is CATSDLIIQVISGANVLTF. The DNA of the CDR3 is TGTGCCACCAGTGATTTGATTATACAGGTTATCTCTGGGGCCAACGTCCTGACTTTC. The V gene is TRBV24-1, the J gene TRBJ2-6, with TRBD1 as a possible D gene (5 bases). V gave up 0 bases and J gave up 0 bases, with 14 bases separating them. CDR1 and CDR2 from the germline V gene are KGHDR and SFDVKD. The CDR3 covers 19 residues.

The table lists this clonotype with a count of one. V and J are TRBV29-1 and TRBJ2-7; D might be TRBD2 (5 bases). The CDR3 has 10 residues. Per germline, CDR1 SQVTM and CDR2 ANQGSEA. With 4 bases removed from V and 7 bases from J, the gap between germline ends came to 8 bases. The CDR3 DNA is TGCAGCGTTGGGAGAGGGGAGCAGTACTTC. The encoded protein is CSVGRGEQYF.

The V gene is TRBV4-1, the J gene TRBJ2-7; D may correspond to TRBD1 or TRBD2 (6 bases each). This CDR3 region has 16 residues. Trimming took off 0 bases at V and 4 bases at J, with 16 bases between the two ends. Per germline, CDR1 MGHRA and CDR2 YSYEKL. CDR3 DNA: TGCGCCAGCAGCCAAGATTCCTTCGCGGGACAATACGAGCAGTACTTC. Protein sequence: CASSQDSFAGQYEQYF.

With regard to this clonotype: Likely a read error: the CDR3 ends without its conserved phenylalanine or tryptophan. The chain combines TRBV29-1 with TRBJ2-3; no firm D call. The germline V gene encodes CDR1 SQVTM and CDR2 ANQGSEA. This CDR3 is 12 amino acids long. The CDR3 protein is CSVEASTETQYL. The CDR3 DNA reads as TGCAGCGTTGAAGCAAGCACAGAAACGCAGTATTTA.

The CDR3 DNA follows: TGCGCCAGCAGCCGTGGCGGGACAGATAATTCACCCCTCCACTTT. Encoded protein: CASSRGGTDNSPLHF. V gene TRBV4-3 combines with J gene TRBJ1-6; 7 bases line up with TRBD1. CDR1 is LGHNA, CDR2 YSLEER, per germline. The V gene end was trimmed by 4 bases and the J gene end by 5 bases; junction bases not matched to a gene: 5. The CDR3 extends over 15 amino acids.

By frequency in the sample, this clonotype is medium-sized. The chain couples TRBV30 to TRBJ2-3, with D tentatively TRBD1 or TRBD2 (5 bases each). The germline gives CDR1 GTSNPN, CDR2 SVGIG (reference sequence). This CDR3 is built from 14 residues. The ends were cut back, 6 bases at V and 1 base at J, with 14 bases in the middle. The CDR3 DNA sequence: TGTGCCTGTTCGGCAGGGAGTCGCACAGATACGCAGTATTTT. This codes for CACSAGSRTDTQYF.

The table lists this clonotype with many counts. The chain joins TRBV14 to TRBJ2-5; D unclear. Trimming shortened V by 4 bases and J by 1 base, and 16 bases separated the two germline ends. Germline V lookup: CDR1 SGHDN, CDR2 FVKESK. This CDR3 has 16 residues. For the CDR3, the DNA is TGTGCCAGCAGCCCCCGGACCTATCCGAGCCAAGAGACCCAGTACTTC. Its protein product is CASSPRTYPSQETQYF.

This clonotype is judged medium-sized. This CDR3 reads CASSLFGEQFF. CDR3 in DNA: TGTGCCAGCAGCTTATTTGGTGAGCAGTTCTTC. The chain uses TRBV11-2 and TRBJ2-1; no firm D call. The germline V gene has CDR1 SGHAT and CDR2 FQNNGV. V was cut by 2 bases and J by 9 bases, with 5 bases left in between. The CDR3 is 11 residues long. Full variable domain (outside the CDR3, taken from reference TRBV11-2 and TRBJ2-1): EAGVAQSPRYKIIEKRQSVAFWCNPISGHATLYWYQQILGQGPKLLIQFQNNGVVDDSQLPKDRFSAERLKGVDSTLKIQPAKLEDSAVYLCASSLFGEQFFGPGTRLTVL.

This clonotype was counted ten times or more. The chain carries TRBV28 and TRBJ2-7; 8 bases are shared with TRBD2. CDR1 is MDHEN, CDR2 SYDVKM, per germline. Losses at the gene ends were 1 base for V and 2 bases for J; bases not matched to a gene: 4. CDR3 size: 15 residues. This CDR3 reads CASSLSVAGTYEQYF. Here the CDR3 DNA reads TGTGCCAGCAGTTTATCGGTAGCGGGAACCTACGAGCAGTACTTC.

This clonotype was seen at least ten times. This chain uses TRBV11-3 with TRBJ2-5; maybe TRBD2 (6 bases). There are 16 residues in the CDR3. Looked up from germline, CDR1 is SGHNT and CDR2 is YENEEA. The germline V and J ends were trimmed by 5 bases and 0 bases, with 16 bases remaining between them. The chain's CDR3 is CASSAGRRPYQETQYF. CDR3 bases: TGTGCCAGCAGCGCGGGGAGGCGACCGTACCAAGAGACCCAGTACTTC.

By its share, this clonotype is medium-sized (0.01 to 0.1%). V gene TRBV9 combines with J gene TRBJ1-4; TRBD1 is a possible D gene (6 bases). CDR1 is SGDLS, CDR2 YYNGEE, per germline. The CDR3 consists of 15 residues. V shed 5 bases and J shed 8 bases, with 19 bases lying between them. The CDR3 DNA follows: TGTGCCAGCAGTGACCCACAGGGTGGTCGGGAAAAACTGTTTTTT. This translates into CASSDPQGGREKLFF.

This clonotype rates as medium-sized. The chain couples TRBV20-1 to TRBJ2-7; D not certain. The ends were cut back, 6 bases at V and 1 base at J, with 16 bases in the middle. The CDR3 covers 14 residues. The germline gives CDR1 DFQATT, CDR2 SNEGSKA (reference sequence). CDR3 in amino acids: CSARPTTTSYEQYF. Written as DNA, the CDR3 is TGCAGTGCAAGACCGACAACGACTTCCTACGAGCAGTACTTC.

This clonotype was observed many times. This may be a read error, as it is one base from a much larger clone. The chain carries TRBV6-5 and TRBJ2-5; 8 bases align to TRBD1. The CDR3 is 14 amino acids. V shed 5 bases and J 4 bases; nucleotides not matched to a gene: 6. In germline, CDR1 is MNHEY, CDR2 SVGAGI. In nucleotides, the CDR3 is TGTGCCAGCAGTCGGACAGGGATGGTAGAGACCCAGTACTTC. As protein: CASSRTGMVETQYF.

V and J are TRBV29-1 and TRBJ1-3, with TRBD1 matching over 7 bases. V was clipped by 0 bases and J by 4 bases; unmatched bases: 6. The CDR3 extends over 15 amino acids. Germline CDR1 reads SQVTM; CDR2 reads ANQGSEA. The CDR3 DNA sequence: TGCAGCGTTGAAGATCCGACAGGGTACGGAAACACCATATATTTT. Translated, it gives CSVEDPTGYGNTIYF.